These 26 T cell receptor beta chains were sequenced from one sample in a study of vaccination and CD4 T cells after COVID-19. The antigens of these receptors remain unknown. As to treatment: approximately 9-day PBMC culture with coronavirus spike peptide pools or control peptides (ViraFEST assay). With the Oncomine TCR Beta short-read assay, DNA from cultured CD4+ T cells was sequenced. One entry per CDR3 protein results from TCRdb running MiXCR on the PCR reads. The data hold just under 20,000 distinct CDR3 sequences, with around 47% observed a single time. The sample in question was CD4+ T cells from blood, cultured in vitro, obtained before SARS-CoV-2 vaccination. The receptors shown here come from a human donor who had recovered from COVID-19.

This chain uses TRBV28 with TRBJ2-2, with TRBD2 matching over 9 bases. The germline V gene encodes CDR1 MDHEN and CDR2 SYDVKM. The CDR3 consists of 15 residues. V lost 5 bases, J lost 6 bases, and 7 bases stayed unmatched. The CDR3 sequence: CASSTASGTAGELFF. For the CDR3, the DNA is TGTGCCAGCAGTACAGCTAGCGGGACCGCCGGGGAGCTGTTTTTT.

This chain connects TRBV11-3 to TRBJ1-1, with 7 nucleotides matching TRBD1. The CDR3 covers 16 residues. With V trimmed by 5 bases and J by 4 bases, 13 bases remained unmatched. Looked up from germline, CDR1 is SGHNT and CDR2 is YENEEA. This CDR3 reads CASSRHRGWETTEAFF. The DNA for the CDR3 is TGTGCCAGCAGCCGCCACAGGGGTTGGGAGACCACTGAAGCTTTCTTT. Filled out from reference TRBV11-3 and TRBJ1-1, the complete variable domain reads EAGVVQSPRYKIIEKKQPVAFWCNPISGHNTLYWYLQNLGQGPELLIRYENEEAVDDSQLPKDRFSAERLKGVDSTLKIQPAELGDSAVYLCASSRHRGWETTEAFFGQGTRLTVV.

With respect to this clonotype: A read error may account for a junction end that differs from germline. V is TRBV12-3 or TRBV12-4 and J is TRBJ2-5; the D is unclear. The CDR3 is 12 amino acids. CDR3 nucleotides: TGTGCCAGCAGTTTTTACCAGGAGACCCAGTACTTC. Protein product: CASSFYQETQYF.

The V gene is TRBV6-1, the J gene TRBJ2-5; either TRBD1 or TRBD2 may fit D (6 bases each). The CDR3 is made up of 14 amino acids. The V gene lost 6 bases and the J gene lost 5 bases, with 16 bases spanning the gap. Germline values: CDR1 MNHNS, CDR2 SASEGT. The CDR3 sequence is CASSLGGGRETQYF. The CDR3 nucleotides read TGTGCCAGCAGCCTCGGAGGGGGGAGGGAGACCCAGTACTTC.

The gene calls are TRBV19 and TRBJ1-3; D is unresolved. Germline CDR1 LNHDA, CDR2 SQIVND (reference sequence). The CDR3 has 14 amino acids. V shed 5 bases and J shed 2 bases, with 10 bases lying between them. CDR3 DNA: TGTGCCAGTAGTCCCAAGTGGGCTGGAAACACCATATATTTT. Protein sequence: CASSPKWAGNTIYF.

This rearrangement joins TRBV12-3 or TRBV12-4 to TRBJ1-5; no clear D. V was pared by 0 bases and J by 7 bases, with 10 bases between. The CDR3 has 14 amino acids. This chain's CDR3 is CASSLAGMAQPQHF. The CDR3 nucleotides read TGTGCCAGCAGTTTAGCGGGAATGGCGCAGCCCCAGCATTTT.

This clonotype was detected a few times. The genes are TRBV7-2 and TRBJ1-2; D remains ambiguous. CDR1 is SGHTA and CDR2 is FQGNSA in the germline V gene. The CDR3 loop spans 16 amino acids. Trimming removed 5 bases from V and 4 bases from J, with 20 bases in between. CDR3 nucleotides: TGTGCCAGCAGCCGCCGAAGTAGTGTCGGCCCCTATGGCTACACCTTC. This gives the protein CASSRRSSVGPYGYTF.

Only a few counts were recorded for this clonotype. The rearrangement joins TRBV20-1 to TRBJ1-5, with 9 bases lining up with TRBD1. Germline CDR1 reads DFQATT; CDR2 reads SNEGSKA (reference sequence). Trimming at V came to 6 bases and at J to 9 bases, leaving 9 bases not matched to a gene. CDR3 length equals 13 residues. The CDR3 is CSALDRGSWPQHF. DNA of the CDR3: TGCAGTGCCTTGGACAGGGGCTCCTGGCCCCAGCATTTT.

The gene calls are TRBV5-1 and TRBJ1-2; no definite D call. Trimming pared 3 bases from V and 0 bases from J, leaving 9 bases between. CDR3 length: 14 residues. Germline V gene sequence: CDR1 SGHRS, CDR2 YFSETQ. The CDR3 coding sequence is TGCGCCAGCAGCTCCCAGGCTCCTAACTATGGCTACACCTTC. This gives the protein CASSSQAPNYGYTF.

The chain links TRBV7-8 to TRBJ1-1; maybe TRBD1 (6 bases). The CDR3 length is 13 residues. Trimming removed 5 bases from V and 5 bases from J, with 12 bases in between. Per the germline V gene, CDR1 is SGHVS and CDR2 is FQNEAQ. Here the CDR3 reads CASSAQGRTEAFF. CDR3 DNA: TGTGCCAGCAGCGCCCAGGGGCGAACTGAAGCTTTCTTT.

This clonotype was counted between two and nine times. The chain is built from TRBV7-7 and TRBJ2-5; tentative D call: TRBD1 (6 bases). CDR1 SSHAT and CDR2 FNYEAQ come from the germline V gene (reference sequence). V lost 5 bases, J lost 4 bases, and 17 bases lay in between. The CDR3 is made up of 15 amino acids. CDR3 protein: CASSQGFGGRETQYF. For the CDR3, the DNA is TGTGCCAGCAGCCAGGGGTTTGGGGGTAGAGAGACCCAGTACTTC.

V is TRBV30 and J is TRBJ1-5; maybe TRBD1 (5 bases). V shed 0 bases and J shed 7 bases, with 10 bases lying between them. From germline, CDR1 is GTSNPN and CDR2 SVGIG (reference sequence). The CDR3 is 13 residues long. The CDR3 sequence: CAWSVLGDQPQHF. The CDR3 coding sequence is TGTGCCTGGAGTGTTCTCGGGGACCAGCCCCAGCATTTT. The whole variable domain, filled in from reference TRBV30 and TRBJ1-5, reads SQTIHQWPATLVQPVGSPLSLECTVEGTSNPNLYWYRQAAGRGLQLLFYSVGIGQISSEVPQNLSASRPQDRQFILSSKKLLLSDSGFYLCAWSVLGDQPQHFGDGTRLSIL.

The V and J genes are TRBV12-3 or TRBV12-4 and TRBJ1-5, with TRBD1 identical over 9 bases. The V segment lost 6 bases and the J segment 4 bases; nucleotides outside the gene matches: 13. The CDR3 has 17 amino acids. CDR3 DNA: TGTGCCAGCAGCCCCCCCGACGCGACAGGGGGAAATCAGCCCCAGCATTTT. Translation: CASSPPDATGGNQPQHF.

The gene calls are TRBV7-3 and TRBJ2-1; 8 nucleotides align to TRBD2. The ends lost 5 bases at V and 6 bases at J; junction bases unmatched: 9. Germline CDR1 SGHTA, CDR2 FQGTGA. The length of the CDR3 is 15 residues. CDR3 coding DNA: TGTGCCAGCAGCCCCTTAGCGGGGCCGAGCAATGAGCAGTTCTTC. Protein: CASSPLAGPSNEQFF.

The CDR3 DNA reads TGTGCCAGCAGTCCACGACTAGCGGGCACAGATACGCAGTATTTT. As protein: CASSPRLAGTDTQYF. The rearrangement joins TRBV12-3 or TRBV12-4 to TRBJ2-3; 9 bases line up with TRBD2. The CDR3 is 15 amino acids. J lost 1 base, V lost 5 bases, and 4 bases had no gene match.

The chain carries TRBV7-8 and TRBJ2-5; the match to TRBD1 covers 7 bases. This CDR3 comprises 13 residues. V lost 0 bases and J lost 6; bases outside the gene matches: 1. CDR1 and CDR2 (germline): SGHVS, FQNEAQ. For the CDR3, the DNA is TGTGCCAGCAGCTTAGCACAGGGGCAGACCCAGTACTTC. Translated: CASSLAQGQTQYF. Drawing the rest from reference TRBV7-8 and TRBJ2-5, the complete variable domain is GAGVSQSPRYKVAKRGQDVALRCDPISGHVSLFWYQQALGQGPEFLTYFQNEAQLDKSGLPSDRFFAERPEGSVSTLKIQRTQQEDSAVYLCASSLAQGQTQYFGPGTRLLVL.

The rearrangement uses TRBV20-1 and TRBJ2-1; D might be TRBD2 (5 bases). Between the trimmed V and J ends, which lost 4 bases and 8 bases, there was a span of 18 bases. CDR1 is DFQATT and CDR2 is SNEGSKA in the germline V gene (reference sequence). CDR3 length equals 14 residues. The CDR3 spells CSAKGLNSDYEQFF. In DNA form, the CDR3 reads TGCAGTGCTAAAGGACTGAACTCCGATTATGAGCAGTTCTTC.

This clonotype was seen a handful of times. This rearrangement joins TRBV10-3 to TRBJ1-3, with D perhaps matching TRBD1 (5 bases). CDR1 is ENHRY, CDR2 SYGVKD, per germline. V lost 6 bases to trimming and J lost 0 bases, with 12 bases between them. This CDR3 has 15 residues. The chain's CDR3 is CAISARDLSGNTIYF. The CDR3 bases are TGTGCCATCAGCGCCAGGGACCTCTCTGGAAACACCATATATTTT.

This chain joins TRBV6-1 and TRBJ2-3, with D tentatively TRBD1 (5 bases). From germline, CDR1 is MNHNS and CDR2 SASEGT. The CDR3 is 15 amino acids. Deletions cut 7 bases from V and 0 bases from J, with 14 bases between. CDR3 residues: CASIMDTPSTDTQYF. As DNA, the CDR3 is TGTGCCAGCATTATGGACACCCCTAGCACAGATACGCAGTATTTT.

This chain uses TRBV21-1 with TRBJ2-2; the tabulated D call, TRBD1, remains unverified against the DNA. TRBV21-1 is annotated as a pseudogene. The CDR3 length is 17 residues. In nucleotides, the CDR3 is TGTGCCAGCAGCAAACCGACAGGGCCTCCGAACACCGGGGAGCTGTTTTTT. As protein: CASSKPTGPPNTGELFF.

The chain has TRBV27 and TRBJ1-6; 10 bases map to TRBD1. V lost 4 bases, J lost 10 bases, and 7 bases stayed unmatched. The CDR3 has 15 residues. Germline CDR1 MNHEY, CDR2 SMNVEV (reference sequence). CDR3 sequence (DNA): TGTGCCAGCAGTTGGACAGGGGGATGGAACTCACCCCTCCACTTT. Translated, it gives CASSWTGGWNSPLHF.

Here the CDR3 reads CSAPKGAGLNSPLHF. The CDR3 coding sequence is TGCAGTGCCCCGAAAGGGGCAGGGTTGAATTCACCCCTCCACTTT. This chain connects TRBV20-1 to TRBJ1-6; the D gene is possibly TRBD1 (5 bases). Between the trimmed V and J ends, which lost 6 bases and 7 bases, there was a span of 19 bases. The CDR3 runs to 15 residues. The germline V gene has CDR1 DFQATT and CDR2 SNEGSKA (reference sequence).

The rearrangement uses TRBV6-1 and TRBJ1-2, with 8 bases aligning to TRBD1. Germline assignment: CDR1 MNHNS and CDR2 SASEGT. CDR3 size: 15 residues. The V segment lost 8 bases and the J segment 3 bases; nucleotides outside the gene matches: 11. The CDR3 DNA sequence: TGTGCCAGCTATCAGAAGGGGACAGGTCACTATGGCTACACCTTC. As protein: CASYQKGTGHYGYTF.

The chain couples TRBV6-2 or TRBV6-3 to TRBJ2-7; 7 nucleotides agree with TRBD1. V lost 6 bases and J lost 6; bases outside the gene matches: 8. Germline assignment: CDR1 MNHEY and CDR2 SVGEGT. CDR3 length: 13 amino acids. The DNA for the CDR3 is TGTGCCAGCAGAGAGAGGGGGCCCCGCGAGCAGTACTTC. Amino acids: CASRERGPREQYF.

The chain couples TRBV7-9 to TRBJ1-2, with D perhaps TRBD1 (6 bases). The germline CDR1 and CDR2 sequences are SEHNR and FQNEAQ (reference sequence). The CDR3 is 16 residues long. V was cut by 5 bases and J by 0 bases, with 16 bases left in between. The CDR3 DNA sequence: TGTGCCAGCAGCCAATTGTGGGGGGCCACTAACTATGGCTACACCTTC. It translates to CASSQLWGATNYGYTF.

The genes are TRBV7-9 and TRBJ2-2; the match to TRBD1 covers 7 bases. The J segment lost 7 bases and the V segment lost 1 base, leaving 6 bases of the junction unmatched. CDR1 is SEHNR and CDR2 is FQNEAQ in the germline V gene (reference sequence). The CDR3 spans 15 residues. The CDR3 DNA reads as TGTGCCAGCAGCTTAGAAGGGGGCTCGTACGGGGAGCTGTTTTTT. Amino acid sequence: CASSLEGGSYGELFF.